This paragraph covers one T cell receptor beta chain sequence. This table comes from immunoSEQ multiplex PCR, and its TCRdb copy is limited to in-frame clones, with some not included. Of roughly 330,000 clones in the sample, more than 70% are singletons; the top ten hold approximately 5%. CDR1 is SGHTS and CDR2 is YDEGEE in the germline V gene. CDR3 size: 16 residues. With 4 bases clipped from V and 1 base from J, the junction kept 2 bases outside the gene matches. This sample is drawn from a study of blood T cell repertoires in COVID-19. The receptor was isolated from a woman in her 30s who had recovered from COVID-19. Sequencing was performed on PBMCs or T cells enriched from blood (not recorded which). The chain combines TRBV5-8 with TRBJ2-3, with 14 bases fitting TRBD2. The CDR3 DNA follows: TGTGCCAGCAGCCTGGGACTAGCGGGGGGCACAGATACGCAGTATTTT. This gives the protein CASSLGLAGGTDTQYF.